Included here is one T cell receptor (beta chain) sequence, with context. Its antigen is still unknown. Clones were read by immunoSEQ multiplex PCR, and TCRdb kept only the in-frame ones, dropping some. This table has around 170,000 clones, 88% appearing once. This specimen comes from a study of T cell responses to AZD1222 COVID-19 vaccine. Study-wide findings and caveats: Baseline antibody screening turned up just a handful of seropositive AZD1222 recipients. Possibly, clonal diversity was underestimated; donors were largely white British and included more females.

It was second doses at about 4 or about 12 weeks that were pooled. The CDR3 runs to 14 residues. Trimming left V 0 bases short and J 1 base short, with 6 bases between. Germline CDR1 MNHNY, CDR2 SVGAGI (reference sequence). The sample consisted of peripheral blood, taken 28 days after the second AZD1222 dose. J is TRBJ1-1 and V is TRBV6-6; D ambiguous. The TCR originated in an adult who received the AZD1222 COVID-19 vaccine. DNA of the CDR3: TGTGCCAGCAGTTACTCGTCCAGGAACACTGAAGCTTTCTTT. It yields the protein CASSYSSRNTEAFF.